This T cell receptor (beta chain) was documented in a study of blood T cell repertoires in COVID-19. The V end was cut by 5 bases, the J end by 6 bases, with 13 bases between. CDR3 length: 14 residues. The germline V gene encodes CDR1 SGHTA and CDR2 FQGTGA. Clones were read by immunoSEQ multiplex PCR, and TCRdb kept only the in-frame ones, dropping some. The data show about 50,000 clones, about 80% seen once. The J gene is TRBJ2-2, the V gene TRBV7-3; D is possibly TRBD1 (6 bases). Sequencing was carried out using peripheral blood. The sequence was collected from a man aged 65-85 years with acute or convalescent COVID-19. The CDR3 DNA reads TGTGCCAGCAGCCCGACAGGCAACCCCGGGGAGCTGTTTTTT. Protein: CASSPTGNPGELFF.